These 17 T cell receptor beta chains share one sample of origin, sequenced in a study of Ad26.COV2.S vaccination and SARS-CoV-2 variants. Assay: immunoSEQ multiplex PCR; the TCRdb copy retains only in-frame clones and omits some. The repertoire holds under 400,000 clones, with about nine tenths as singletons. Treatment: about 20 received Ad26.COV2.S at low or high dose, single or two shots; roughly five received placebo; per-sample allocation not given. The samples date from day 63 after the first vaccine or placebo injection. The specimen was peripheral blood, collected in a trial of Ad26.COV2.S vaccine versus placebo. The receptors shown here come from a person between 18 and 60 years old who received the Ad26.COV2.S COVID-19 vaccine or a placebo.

CDR3 sequence: CASSLAGSGDSYEQYF. The CDR3, as DNA: TGCGCCAGCAGCTTGGCGGGTAGCGGGGACTCCTACGAGCAGTACTTC. The chain recombines TRBV5-1 with TRBJ2-7; TRBD2 matches at 8 bases. The germline V gene encodes CDR1 SGHRS and CDR2 YFSETQ. The CDR3 runs to 16 residues. V lost 0 bases to trimming and J lost 0 bases; unmatched junction nucleotides: 5.

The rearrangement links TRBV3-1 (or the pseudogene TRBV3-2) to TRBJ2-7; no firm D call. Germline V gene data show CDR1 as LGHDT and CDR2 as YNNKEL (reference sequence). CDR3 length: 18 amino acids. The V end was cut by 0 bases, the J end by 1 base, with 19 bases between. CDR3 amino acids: CASSQELSGILRSYEQYF. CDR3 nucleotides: TGTGCCAGCAGCCAAGAATTAAGTGGGATCCTACGATCCTACGAGCAGTACTTC.

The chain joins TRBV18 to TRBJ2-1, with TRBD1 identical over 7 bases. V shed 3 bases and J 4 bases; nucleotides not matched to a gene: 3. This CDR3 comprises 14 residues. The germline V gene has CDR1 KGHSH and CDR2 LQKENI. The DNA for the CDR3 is TGTGCCAGCTCACCGACAGGGAGATACAATGAGCAGTTCTTC. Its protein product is CASSPTGRYNEQFF.

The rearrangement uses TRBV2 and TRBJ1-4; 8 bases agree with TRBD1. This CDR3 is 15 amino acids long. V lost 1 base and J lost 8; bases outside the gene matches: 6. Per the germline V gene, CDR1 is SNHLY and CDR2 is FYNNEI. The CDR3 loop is CASSEEATGAEKLFF. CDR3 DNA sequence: TGTGCCAGCAGTGAAGAGGCGACAGGGGCCGAAAAACTGTTTTTT.

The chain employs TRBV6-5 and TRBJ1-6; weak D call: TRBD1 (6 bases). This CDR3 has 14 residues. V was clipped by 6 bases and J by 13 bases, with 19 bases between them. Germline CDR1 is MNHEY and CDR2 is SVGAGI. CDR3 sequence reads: CASRTGRRLDPLHF. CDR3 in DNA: TGTGCCAGCAGGACAGGACGGCGGTTGGATCCCCTCCACTTT.

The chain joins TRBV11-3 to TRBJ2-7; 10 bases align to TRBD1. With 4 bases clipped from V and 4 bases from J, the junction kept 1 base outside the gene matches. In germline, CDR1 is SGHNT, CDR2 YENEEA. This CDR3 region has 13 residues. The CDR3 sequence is CASSSGQGYEQYF. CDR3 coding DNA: TGTGCCAGCAGCTCGGGACAGGGGTACGAGCAGTACTTC. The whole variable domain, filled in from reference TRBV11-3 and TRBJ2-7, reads EAGVVQSPRYKIIEKKQPVAFWCNPISGHNTLYWYLQNLGQGPELLIRYENEEAVDDSQLPKDRFSAERLKGVDSTLKIQPAELGDSAVYLCASSSGQGYEQYFGPGTRLTVT.

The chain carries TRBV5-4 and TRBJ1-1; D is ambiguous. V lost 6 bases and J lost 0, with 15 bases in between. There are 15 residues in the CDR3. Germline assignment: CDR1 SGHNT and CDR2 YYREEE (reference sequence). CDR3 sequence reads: CASIIDGEVNTEAFF. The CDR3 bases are TGTGCCAGCATCATAGACGGGGAGGTGAACACTGAAGCTTTCTTT.

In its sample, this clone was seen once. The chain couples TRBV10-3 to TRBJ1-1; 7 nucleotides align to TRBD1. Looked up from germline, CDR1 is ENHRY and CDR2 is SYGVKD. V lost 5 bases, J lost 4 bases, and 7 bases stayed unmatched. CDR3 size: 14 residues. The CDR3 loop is CAISPTSGGTEAFF. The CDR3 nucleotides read TGTGCCATCAGTCCCACCTCAGGGGGCACTGAAGCTTTCTTT.

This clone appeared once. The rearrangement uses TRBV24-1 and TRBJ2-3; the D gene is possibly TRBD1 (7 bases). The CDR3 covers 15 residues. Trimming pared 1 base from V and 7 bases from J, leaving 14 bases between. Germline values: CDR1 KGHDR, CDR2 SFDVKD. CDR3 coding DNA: TGTGCCACCAGTGATTTTGCAGGGGGGAGTTATACGCAGTATTTT. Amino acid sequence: CATSDFAGGSYTQYF.

The CDR3: CATDPGQGFSAKSPLHF. The CDR3 nucleotides are TGTGCCACCGATCCGGGACAGGGGTTTTCGGCAAAGTCACCCCTCCACTTT. This rearrangement joins TRBV7-6 to TRBJ1-6; 10 bases agree with TRBD1. V lost 10 bases, J lost 10 bases, and 19 bases stayed unmatched. The CDR3 runs to 17 residues. Germline V gene sequence: CDR1 SGHVS, CDR2 FNYEAQ.

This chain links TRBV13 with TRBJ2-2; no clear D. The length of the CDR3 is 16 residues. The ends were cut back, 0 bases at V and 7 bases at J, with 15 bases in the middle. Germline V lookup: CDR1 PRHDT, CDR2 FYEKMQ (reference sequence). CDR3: CASSLGGTPAGGELFF. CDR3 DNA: TGTGCCAGCAGCTTAGGCGGTACTCCGGCCGGCGGGGAGCTGTTTTTT.

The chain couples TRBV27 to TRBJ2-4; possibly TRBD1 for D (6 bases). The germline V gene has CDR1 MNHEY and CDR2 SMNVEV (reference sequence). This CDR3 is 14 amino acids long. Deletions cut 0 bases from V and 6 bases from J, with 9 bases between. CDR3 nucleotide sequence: TGTGCCAGCAGTTTATCCACAGGGCGAAACATTCAGTACTTC. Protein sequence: CASSLSTGRNIQYF.

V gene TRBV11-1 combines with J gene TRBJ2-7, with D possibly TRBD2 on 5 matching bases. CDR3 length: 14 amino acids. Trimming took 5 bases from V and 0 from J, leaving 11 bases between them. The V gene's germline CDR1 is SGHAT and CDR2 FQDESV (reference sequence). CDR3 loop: CASSPAGSSYEQYF. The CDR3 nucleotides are TGTGCCAGCAGCCCCGCTGGGAGCTCCTACGAGCAGTACTTC.

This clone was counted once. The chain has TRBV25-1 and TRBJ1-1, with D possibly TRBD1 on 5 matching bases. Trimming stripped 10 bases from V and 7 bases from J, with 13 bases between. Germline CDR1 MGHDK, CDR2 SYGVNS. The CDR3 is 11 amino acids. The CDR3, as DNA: TGTGCCACCGCGGTAGACAGTGAAGCTTTCTTT. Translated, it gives CATAVDSEAFF.

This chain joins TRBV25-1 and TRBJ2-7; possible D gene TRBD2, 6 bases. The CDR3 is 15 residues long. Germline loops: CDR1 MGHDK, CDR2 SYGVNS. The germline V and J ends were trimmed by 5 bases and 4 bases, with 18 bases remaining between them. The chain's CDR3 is CASSPPAGWGYEQYF. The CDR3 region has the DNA TGTGCCAGCAGTCCCCCCGCGGGGTGGGGGTACGAGCAGTACTTC.

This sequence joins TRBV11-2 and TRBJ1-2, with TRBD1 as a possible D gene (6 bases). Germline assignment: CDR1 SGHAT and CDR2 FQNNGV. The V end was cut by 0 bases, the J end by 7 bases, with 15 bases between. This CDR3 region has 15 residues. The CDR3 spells CASSLDPTGGGGYTF. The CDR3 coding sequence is TGTGCCAGCAGCTTAGATCCGACAGGCGGGGGTGGCTACACCTTC. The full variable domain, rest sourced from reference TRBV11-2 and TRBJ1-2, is EAGVAQSPRYKIIEKRQSVAFWCNPISGHATLYWYQQILGQGPKLLIQFQNNGVVDDSQLPKDRFSAERLKGVDSTLKIQPAKLEDSAVYLCASSLDPTGGGGYTFGSGTRLTVV.

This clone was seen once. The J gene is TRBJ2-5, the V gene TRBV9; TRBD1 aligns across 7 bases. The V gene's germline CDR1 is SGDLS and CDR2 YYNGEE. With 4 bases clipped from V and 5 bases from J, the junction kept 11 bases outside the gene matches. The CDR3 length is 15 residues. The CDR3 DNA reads TGTGCCAGCAGCCCCGGACAGGTCAATGTGGAGACCCAGTACTTC. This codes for CASSPGQVNVETQYF.